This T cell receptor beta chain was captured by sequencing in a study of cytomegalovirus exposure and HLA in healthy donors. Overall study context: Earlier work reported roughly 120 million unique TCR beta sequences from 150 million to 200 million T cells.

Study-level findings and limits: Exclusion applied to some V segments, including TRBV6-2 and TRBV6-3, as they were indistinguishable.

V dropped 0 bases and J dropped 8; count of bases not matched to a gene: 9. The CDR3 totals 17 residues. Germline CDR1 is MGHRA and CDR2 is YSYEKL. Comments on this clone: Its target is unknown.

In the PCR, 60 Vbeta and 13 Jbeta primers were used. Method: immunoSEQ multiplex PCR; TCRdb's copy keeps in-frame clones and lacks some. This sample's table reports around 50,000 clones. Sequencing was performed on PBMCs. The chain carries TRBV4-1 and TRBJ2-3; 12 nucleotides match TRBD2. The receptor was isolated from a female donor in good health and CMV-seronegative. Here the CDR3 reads CASSQDVTSGGQGTQYF. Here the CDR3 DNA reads TGCGCCAGCAGCCAAGATGTAACTAGCGGGGGGCAAGGTACGCAGTATTTT.